This passage covers 31 T cell receptor beta chains from one sample sequenced in a study of CD8+CD57+ T cells in acquired aplastic anemia (dated by TCRdb to the late 2010s). The sequencer was an Illumina HiSeq 2000. Genomic DNA was used as template for profiling of TCR beta VDJ combinations and CDR3 sequences. TCRdb trimmed the raw reads at Q25, called clones with MiXCR and kept productive beta chains. Entries are consolidated by CDR3 protein sequence, retaining the most common genes and DNA. The sample table records around 200,000 distinct CDR3 sequences; over 40% of these occur just once. The ten biggest clones cover just under 20% of the sample. Flow cytometry had shown CD8+CD57+ cell expansion in the patients selected for sequencing. Material for sequencing was sorted CD4+, CD8+, or CD8+CD57+ T cells (not recorded which) from PBMCs. These receptors all come from a human donor with aplastic anemia.

This clonotype was counted many times. V and J are TRBV24-1 and TRBJ2-7; 9 positions agree with TRBD1. Germline CDR1 is KGHDR and CDR2 is SFDVKD. V lost 6 bases, J lost 1 base, and 9 bases stayed unmatched. This CDR3 spans 16 amino acids. The CDR3 reads CATSNPTGTGSYEQYF. The CDR3 DNA reads TGTGCCACCAGTAACCCGACCGGGACAGGGTCCTACGAGCAGTACTTC.

This rearrangement joins TRBV19 to TRBJ1-6; 7 nucleotides line up with TRBD1. J gave up 2 bases and V 4 bases, and 8 bases lay outside the gene matches. The CDR3 spans 17 residues. Germline V gives CDR1 LNHDA, CDR2 SQIVND (reference sequence). The CDR3: CASSSNPGQTYNSPLHF. CDR3 bases: TGTGCCAGTAGTAGCAATCCGGGACAGACCTATAATTCACCCCTCCACTTT. Supplemented by reference TRBV19 and TRBJ1-6, the full variable domain reads DGGITQSPKYLFRKEGQNVTLSCEQNLNHDAMYWYRQDPGQGLRLIYYSQIVNDFQKGDIAEGYSVSREKKESFPLTVTSAQKNPTAFYLCASSSNPGQTYNSPLHFGNGTRLTVT.

This clonotype was counted at least ten times. The chain links TRBV5-1 to TRBJ1-1, with unresolved D. The CDR3 has 13 amino acids. The germline gives CDR1 SGHRS, CDR2 YFSETQ. The V gene lost 4 bases and the J gene lost 0 bases, with 7 bases spanning the gap. This CDR3 reads CASSVEMNTEAFF. CDR3 bases: TGCGCCAGCAGCGTAGAAATGAACACTGAAGCTTTCTTT.

This clonotype was counted at least ten times. The rearrangement links TRBV20-1 to TRBJ2-1; 8 positions agree with TRBD1. CDR3 length equals 16 residues. The germline CDR1 and CDR2 sequences are DFQATT and SNEGSKA (reference sequence). Trimming took 0 bases from V and 3 from J; bases not matched to a gene: 7. CDR3 sequence: CSARDRGTGDYNEQFF. The DNA for the CDR3 is TGCAGTGCTAGAGATCGTGGGACAGGAGACTACAATGAGCAGTTCTTC.

The chain recombines TRBV15 with TRBJ1-1; the D gene is possibly TRBD1 (6 bases). The CDR3 consists of 15 residues. Trimming removed 0 bases from V and 3 bases from J, with 11 bases in between. CDR1 is LNHNV and CDR2 is YYDKDF in the germline V gene (reference sequence). The CDR3 sequence: CATSRDQGSYTEAFF. The CDR3 nucleotides are TGTGCCACCAGCAGAGATCAGGGGTCGTACACTGAAGCTTTCTTT.

This clonotype was recorded a few times. The chain uses TRBV3-1 and TRBJ2-2; TRBD1 matches 7 bases. There are 16 residues in the CDR3. Germline trimming cut 4 bases from V and 8 bases from J; bases unmatched to any gene: 13. Germline V gene lookup returns CDR1 LGHDT and CDR2 YNNKEL (reference sequence). The CDR3 loop reads CASSPGGQRGSGELFF. The CDR3 DNA is TGTGCCAGCAGCCCAGGGGGACAGCGAGGGTCGGGGGAGCTGTTTTTT.

Many counts were recorded for this clonotype. V gene TRBV24-1 combines with J gene TRBJ2-3; 11 bases map to TRBD2. The CDR3 runs to 15 residues. Germline assignment: CDR1 KGHDR and CDR2 SFDVKD. J was trimmed by 6 bases and V by 5 bases; bases with no gene match: 6. CDR3 protein: CATSVTSGGPDTQYF. CDR3 DNA sequence: TGTGCCACCAGTGTAACTAGCGGGGGTCCGGATACGCAGTATTTT.

For this clonotype: A much larger clone lies one base from this, so it may be a read error. The chain combines TRBV19 with TRBJ2-3; 8 bases fit TRBD2. This CDR3 comprises 15 residues. Unmatched junction bases numbered 10, after V lost 10 bases and J lost 1 base. Germline V CDR1 and CDR2: LNHDA, SQIVND (reference sequence). CDR3: CATGRGSGGTDTQYF. The CDR3 DNA reads TGTGCCACTGGTAGGGGTAGCGGGGGCACAGATACGCAGTATTTT.

This clonotype was counted at least ten times. This chain joins TRBV5-7 and TRBJ2-1; 9 bases map to TRBD2. TRBV5-7 is identified as an open reading frame with a role that is uncertain. The CDR3 loop spans 15 amino acids. V dropped 0 bases and J dropped 8; count of bases not matched to a gene: 6. CDR3 region: CASSLVLAGLYEQFF. The DNA of the CDR3 is TGTGCCAGCAGCTTGGTGCTAGCGGGGTTGTATGAGCAGTTCTTC.

This chain connects TRBV11-2 to TRBJ1-3; D is undetermined. The V gene lost 1 base and the J gene lost 1 base, with 11 bases spanning the gap. The CDR3 totals 16 residues. Germline V gene lookup returns CDR1 SGHAT and CDR2 FQNNGV. CDR3 DNA: TGTGCCAGCAGCTTAGTGGGGATCAAATCTGGAAACACCATATATTTT. This translates into CASSLVGIKSGNTIYF.

The gene calls are TRBV20-1 and TRBJ2-5; 11 bases agree with TRBD1. The germline CDR1 and CDR2 sequences are DFQATT and SNEGSKA (reference sequence). The CDR3 is 13 amino acids. V was clipped by 5 bases and J by 5 bases; unmatched bases: 4. The CDR3 DNA is TGCAGTGCTCCCGGACAGGGGGCCGAGACCCAGTACTTC. Encoded protein: CSAPGQGAETQYF.

This clonotype was detected ten times or more. The chain couples TRBV19 to TRBJ1-2; 8 bases align to TRBD1. CDR3 size: 13 residues. V lost 6 bases, J lost 4 bases, and 4 bases stayed unmatched. The V gene's germline CDR1 is LNHDA and CDR2 SQIVND (reference sequence). In DNA, the CDR3 is TGTGCCAGTAGGACAGGGGCCGCCTATGGCTACACCTTC. Translating gives CASRTGAAYGYTF.

Points on this clonotype: Given a much more abundant clone one base away, this may be a read error. This chain joins TRBV7-9 and TRBJ1-4; 7 positions agree with TRBD1. The germline gives CDR1 SEHNR, CDR2 FQNEAQ (reference sequence). This CDR3 comprises 14 residues. V trimming: 1 base; J trimming: 10 bases; junction bases outside the gene matches: 6. CDR3 amino acids: CASSLGGTAGKLFF. CDR3 DNA sequence: TGTGCCAGCAGCTTAGGGGGGACAGCTGGAAAACTGTTTTTT.

This clonotype occurred once. The J gene is TRBJ2-1, the V gene TRBV10-1; 9 nucleotides align to TRBD1. The CDR3 length is 18 residues. Germline V gene sequence: CDR1 WNHNN, CDR2 SYGVQD (reference sequence). V gave up 2 bases and J gave up 4 bases; unmatched junction bases: 12. The CDR3 DNA sequence: TGCGCCAGCAGTGAGATACAAGGGGGACAGGGCCTTTACAATGAGCAGTTCTTC. Its translation: CASSEIQGGQGLYNEQFF.

A word on this clonotype: The junction and the germline gene differ at one end; a read error may be behind it. The rearrangement uses TRBV14 and TRBJ2-6; perhaps TRBD1 as D (5 bases). The CDR3 extends over 16 amino acids. Germline CDR1 and CDR2: SGHDN and FVKESK. The CDR3 sequence: CASSQRRYSGANVLTF. The CDR3 DNA reads TGTGCCAGCAGCCAAAGGCGGTACTCTGGGGCCAACGTCCTGACCTTC. Using reference TRBV14 and TRBJ2-6 for the parts outside the CDR3, the full variable domain is EAGVTQFPSHSVIEKGQTVTLRCDPISGHDNLYWYRRVMGKEIKFLLHFVKESKQDESGMPNNRFLAERTGGTYSTLKVQPAELEDSGVYFCASSQRRYSGANVLTFGAGSRLTVL.

Points on this clonotype: At one end the junction does not follow the germline gene, possibly because of a read error. This chain uses TRBV4-1 with TRBJ1-2; D uncertain. CDR1 and CDR2 from the germline V gene are MGHRA and YSYEKL. This CDR3 has 13 residues. The CDR3 nucleotides read TGTGCCAGCAGCCAAGACTCTGTACCTGGCTACACCTTC. It is translated as CASSQDSVPGYTF.

This clonotype was counted only a few times. The V gene is TRBV20-1, the J gene TRBJ2-7; 7 bases agree with TRBD1. The CDR3 extends over 12 amino acids. Per germline, CDR1 DFQATT and CDR2 SNEGSKA (reference sequence). Trimming at V came to 4 bases and at J to 9 bases, leaving 9 bases not matched to a gene. The CDR3 region is CSATDREIMQYF. CDR3 bases: TGCAGTGCTACTGACAGGGAGATTATGCAGTACTTC.

The sample holds many counts of this clonotype. The chain has TRBV11-2 and TRBJ1-2; the D is unclear. Germline V lookup: CDR1 SGHAT, CDR2 FQNNGV. The CDR3 length is 15 residues. V was shortened by 1 base and J by 3 bases, with 12 bases between the two germline ends. The CDR3 loop is CASSLVAGVDYGYTF. CDR3 DNA sequence: TGTGCCAGCAGCTTAGTCGCCGGAGTCGACTATGGCTACACCTTC.

This clonotype was detected ten times or more. The chain links TRBV12-3 or TRBV12-4 to TRBJ1-4, with 7 bases fitting TRBD1. CDR3 size: 16 residues. J was trimmed by 8 bases and V by 3 bases; bases with no gene match: 12. The CDR3 DNA reads TGTGCCAGCAGTTTTATCCTGACAGGGAGAGGAGAAAAACTGTTTTTT. It codes for CASSFILTGRGEKLFF.

The gene calls are TRBV5-1 and TRBJ1-4, with a possible D match to TRBD1 (5 bases). The CDR3 spans 14 residues. Germline V gene lookup returns CDR1 SGHRS and CDR2 YFSETQ. Trimming cost V 7 bases and J 0 bases, with 10 bases left between them. The CDR3 loop is CASSTGATNEKLFF. CDR3 nucleotides: TGCGCCAGCTCTACGGGGGCAACTAATGAAAAACTGTTTTTT.

At least ten counts were recorded for this clonotype. The rearrangement uses TRBV5-1 and TRBJ2-7; 10 bases agree with TRBD1. Germline V gene sequence: CDR1 SGHRS, CDR2 YFSETQ. There are 16 residues in the CDR3. V lost 1 base to trimming and J lost 2 bases; unmatched junction nucleotides: 6. CDR3 amino acids: CASSLIKGQGAYEQYF. CDR3 nucleotide sequence: TGCGCCAGCAGCTTGATCAAAGGACAGGGGGCCTACGAGCAGTACTTC.

V is TRBV6-2 or TRBV6-3 and J is TRBJ1-1, with 11 nucleotides matching TRBD1. The J segment lost 4 bases and the V segment lost 4 bases, leaving 5 bases of the junction unmatched. Germline values: CDR1 MNHEY, CDR2 SVGEGT. This CDR3 is 15 amino acids long. The CDR3 DNA reads TGTGCCAGCAGTTCCTCGGGGACAGGGGGCACTGAAGCTTTCTTT. It specifies CASSSSGTGGTEAFF.

This clonotype was counted at least ten times. J is TRBJ2-3 and V is TRBV19, with a possible D match to TRBD1 (6 bases). Germline CDR1 and CDR2: LNHDA and SQIVND (reference sequence). This CDR3 has 14 amino acids. Trimming stripped 4 bases from V and 0 bases from J, with 8 bases between. The CDR3 loop is CASSTTGSTDTQYF. CDR3 in DNA: TGTGCCAGTAGTACCACAGGGAGCACAGATACGCAGTATTTT.

This clonotype occurred a few times. The chain recombines TRBV18 with TRBJ2-5; D perhaps matches TRBD1 (6 bases). CDR1 is KGHSH, CDR2 LQKENI, per germline. The CDR3 consists of 16 residues. Deletions cut 3 bases from V and 3 bases from J, with 17 bases between. CDR3 amino acids: CASSPGTGWTKETQYF. The CDR3, as DNA: TGTGCCAGCTCACCCGGTACAGGGTGGACGAAAGAGACCCAGTACTTC. Using reference TRBV18 and TRBJ2-5 for the parts outside the CDR3, the full variable domain is NAGVMQNPRHLVRRRGQEARLRCSPMKGHSHVYWYRQLPEEGLKFMVYLQKENIIDESGMPKERFSAEFPKEGPSILRIQQVVRGDSAAYFCASSPGTGWTKETQYFGPGTRLLVL.

The chain carries TRBV5-1 and TRBJ1-1, with TRBD1 as a possible D gene (5 bases). Per germline, CDR1 SGHRS and CDR2 YFSETQ. CDR3 length equals 16 residues. Between the trimmed V and J ends, which lost 1 base and 5 bases, there was a span of 18 bases. The chain's CDR3 is CASSLRGNSGGTEAFF. CDR3 nucleotide sequence: TGCGCCAGCAGCTTGAGGGGTAATTCGGGGGGGACTGAAGCTTTCTTT.

The J gene is TRBJ2-3, the V gene TRBV20-1, with 13 bases lining up with TRBD2. The CDR3 length is 16 residues. Looked up from germline, CDR1 is DFQATT and CDR2 is SNEGSKA (reference sequence). The V segment lost 6 bases and the J segment 2 bases; nucleotides outside the gene matches: 8. The CDR3 DNA is TGCAGTGCCACGACTAGCGGGGGGCGGCCCACAGATACGCAGTATTTT. It yields the protein CSATTSGGRPTDTQYF.

This clonotype showed up many times. The CDR3 region is CASSSLTSGGTDTQYF. As DNA, the CDR3 is TGTGCCAGCAGCTCCTTGACTAGCGGGGGCACAGATACGCAGTATTTT. The chain recombines TRBV13 with TRBJ2-3; 11 bases map to TRBD2. Germline-derived CDR1 and CDR2 are PRHDT and FYEKMQ (reference sequence). CDR3 length: 16 residues. The J segment lost 1 base and the V segment lost 4 bases, leaving 4 bases of the junction unmatched.

The gene calls are TRBV15 and TRBJ2-1; 9 bases line up with TRBD2. V was pared by 2 bases and J by 4 bases, with 6 bases of the junction left unmatched. The CDR3 sequence is 16 residues long. Per germline, CDR1 LNHNV and CDR2 YYDKDF (reference sequence). For the CDR3, the DNA is TGTGCCACCAGCAGACAAGCGGGGGGTGGGTACAATGAGCAGTTCTTC. Protein product: CATSRQAGGGYNEQFF.

Comments on this clonotype: A much larger clonotype is one base distant, so this may be a read error. J is TRBJ1-5 and V is TRBV20-1, with 8 bases aligning to TRBD1. This CDR3 is 16 amino acids long. In germline, CDR1 is DFQATT, CDR2 SNEGSKA (reference sequence). The CDR3 here is CSAYPGQGSSSQPQHF. CDR3 DNA sequence: TGCAGTGCTTACCCCGGACAGGGATCTAGCAGTCAGCCCCAGCATTTT.

As to this clonotype: This may stem from a read error, because a much larger clone lies one nucleotide away. The chain uses TRBV6-5 and TRBJ1-1; D not certain. This CDR3 is 13 amino acids long. CDR1 and CDR2 from the germline V gene are MNHEY and SVGAGI. The CDR3 region has the DNA TGTGCCGGCAGTTACTCAGGAATCACTGAAGCTTTCTTT. This sequence encodes CAGSYSGITEAFF.

V gene TRBV2 combines with J gene TRBJ2-3; possibly TRBD1 for D (6 bases). The germline gives CDR1 SNHLY, CDR2 FYNNEI. The CDR3 is made up of 14 amino acids. V was pared by 0 bases and J by 8 bases, with 12 bases between. DNA for the CDR3: TGTGCCAGCAGTGAAGCTGGGGGCCTAAGTACGCAGTATTTT. Translating it yields CASSEAGGLSTQYF.